This TCR beta chain comes out of a study of beta chain features in type 1 diabetes. Sorted populations all had greater than 95% purity. About this clone itself: The antigen is unknown.

Since all of the isolated RNA was reverse transcribed, expressed TCRB transcripts were what got sequenced. The method was immunoSEQ multiplex PCR; TCRdb's version includes in-frame clones alone and lacks a portion of them. The sample has about 16,000 clones; approximately 55% are singletons. Germline loops: CDR1 SQVTM, CDR2 ANQGSEA. This CDR3 region has 14 residues. V trimming: 5 bases; J trimming: 4 bases; junction bases outside the gene matches: 9. Study observations and caveats: In comparison with healthy donors, patients had naive, central memory and Treg TCRB repertoires that appeared more similar. All four CD4+ subsets from Type 1 diabetes patients carried moderately but significantly shorter TCRB CDR3s.

Sequences were obtained from stem cell memory CD4+ T cells from blood. The rearrangement uses TRBV29-1 and TRBJ1-1; TRBD1 matches 8 bases. The sequence came from a woman aged 18-29 years in good health. The CDR3 reads CSVTRGGQGTEAFF. The CDR3 nucleotides are TGCAGCGTTACACGGGGCGGACAGGGCACTGAAGCTTTCTTT.